The 32 T cell receptor beta chains listed next were all sequenced from one sample in a study of T cell clonotyping in hematopoietic cell transplantation. Repertoires were generated with immunoSEQ multiplex PCR, while TCRdb's copy carries only in-frame clones and drops some. Among about 3,100 clones, over 55% were seen once, and the ten largest hold approximately 22%. This sample comprised peripheral blood mononuclear cells, obtained 30 days after allogeneic stem cell transplant. The origin of the receptors is a female patient between 25 and 45 years old who had an allogeneic stem cell transplant, so T cells may come from the graft donor. Some clones in this sample may be carry-over from other donors' samples.

The chain employs TRBV30 and TRBJ1-5; TRBD1 is a possible D gene (5 bases). Trimming took off 3 bases at V and 6 bases at J, with 18 bases between the two ends. Germline V gene lookup returns CDR1 GTSNPN and CDR2 SVGIG (reference sequence). CDR3 size: 15 residues. CDR3 amino acids: CAWSSGAGPGQPQHF. The CDR3 coding sequence is TGTGCCTGGAGCTCGGGAGCGGGGCCCGGTCAGCCCCAGCATTTT.

This clone is deemed medium-sized. This rearrangement joins TRBV4-2 to TRBJ2-7, with 12 bases lining up with TRBD2. Germline trimming cut 3 bases from V and 4 bases from J; bases unmatched to any gene: 7. The CDR3 extends over 16 amino acids. Germline CDR1 is LGHNA and CDR2 is YNFKEQ. The CDR3 sequence: CASSQSSGGASYEQYF. Here the CDR3 DNA reads TGTGCCAGCAGCCAGTCTAGCGGGGGGGCCTCTTACGAGCAGTACTTC.

This sequence joins TRBV2 and TRBJ2-7, with TRBD1 matching over 7 bases. The germline V gene has CDR1 SNHLY and CDR2 FYNNEI. The CDR3 sequence is 14 residues long. The J segment lost 7 bases and the V segment lost 8 bases, leaving 14 bases of the junction unmatched. The CDR3 spells CASQLWRPQGEQYF. The CDR3, as DNA: TGTGCCAGCCAACTCTGGCGGCCACAGGGGGAGCAGTACTTC.

This clone was counted only a few times. The gene calls are TRBV10-1 and TRBJ1-2, with 8 bases that match TRBD1. Germline trimming cut 5 bases from V and 2 bases from J; bases unmatched to any gene: 7. The CDR3 spans 15 residues. CDR1 is WNHNN and CDR2 is SYGVQD in the germline V gene (reference sequence). Here the CDR3 reads CASSPGTGANYGYTF. The CDR3 coding sequence is TGCGCCAGCAGTCCCGGGACAGGAGCCAACTATGGCTACACCTTC.

The chain recombines TRBV10-3 with TRBJ1-2, with 7 nucleotides matching TRBD1. V shed 2 bases, J shed 3 bases, and the junction held 6 bases outside the gene matches. Looked up from germline, CDR1 is ENHRY and CDR2 is SYGVKD. The CDR3 runs to 15 residues. The CDR3 sequence is CAISETRQGHYGYTF. The CDR3 DNA reads as TGTGCCATCAGTGAGACCCGACAGGGCCACTATGGCTACACCTTC.

V usage is TRBV7-9 and J usage is TRBJ1-1, with D perhaps matching TRBD1 (5 bases). Germline CDR1 SEHNR, CDR2 FQNEAQ (reference sequence). Trimming stripped 6 bases from V and 2 bases from J, with 19 bases between. The CDR3 sequence is 16 residues long. DNA for the CDR3: TGTGCCAGCAGACAAGTTGGGTGGAGGGGTAACACTGAAGCTTTCTTT. As protein: CASRQVGWRGNTEAFF.

The chain is built from TRBV29-1 and TRBJ2-5; D is undetermined. Germline CDR1 and CDR2: SQVTM and ANQGSEA. The CDR3 spans 12 residues. V gave up 2 bases and J gave up 4 bases, with 8 bases separating them. The CDR3 is CSVETPGETQYF. In DNA form, the CDR3 reads TGCAGCGTTGAAACCCCCGGAGAGACCCAGTACTTC. Filled out from reference TRBV29-1 and TRBJ2-5, the complete variable domain reads SAVISQKPSRDICQRGTSLTIQCQVDSQVTMMFWYRQQPGQSLTLIATANQGSEATYESGFVIDKFPISRPNLTFSTLTVSNMSPEDSSIYLCSVETPGETQYFGPGTRLLVL.

The chain carries TRBV5-1 and TRBJ2-5; the match to TRBD2 covers 9 bases. This CDR3 is built from 15 residues. Trimming removed 2 bases from V and 7 bases from J; junction bases left unmatched: 9. The germline V gene has CDR1 SGHRS and CDR2 YFSETQ. CDR3 sequence: CASSFNSGGTGTQYF. The CDR3 DNA follows: TGCGCCAGCAGCTTTAACAGCGGGGGGACCGGGACCCAGTACTTC.

This sequence joins TRBV9 and TRBJ2-3; 8 nucleotides align to TRBD1. CDR3 length: 14 amino acids. Trimming removed 4 bases from V and 6 bases from J; junction bases left unmatched: 7. Germline CDR1 and CDR2: SGDLS and YYNGEE. CDR3 loop: CASSIRQGRDTQYF. CDR3 coding DNA: TGTGCCAGCAGCATCAGACAGGGGCGGGATACGCAGTATTTT.

The chain employs TRBV6-6 and TRBJ2-7; unclear D gene. CDR3 size: 15 residues. Per the germline V gene, CDR1 is MNHNY and CDR2 is SVGAGI (reference sequence). Trimming took off 5 bases at V and 9 bases at J, with 23 bases between the two ends. CDR3 DNA: TGTGCCAGCAGTCAAAAACTCCGGGCCGGCGGTGGGCAGTACTTC. It specifies CASSQKLRAGGGQYF.

A single count supports this clone. The chain couples TRBV14 to TRBJ2-7; D not certain. The ends were cut back, 2 bases at V and 0 bases at J, with 11 bases in the middle. The CDR3 contains 15 residues. Germline CDR1 is SGHDN and CDR2 is FVKESK. The CDR3: CASSQSPGYSYEQYF. The CDR3 coding sequence is TGTGCCAGCAGCCAATCACCGGGCTACTCCTACGAGCAGTACTTC.

In this sample, this clone turned up a few times. A junction boundary mismatches the germline segment, possibly from a read error. V gene TRBV7-7 combines with J gene TRBJ2-5; TRBD1 matches 8 bases. From germline, CDR1 is SSHAT and CDR2 FNYEAQ (reference sequence). The CDR3 runs 15 residues. The CDR3 reads CASSTVGQGGETQYF. The CDR3, as DNA: TGTGCTAGCAGCACCGTCGGACAGGGTGGAGAGACCCAGTACTTC.

The genes are TRBV27 and TRBJ1-5, with D hard to call. This CDR3 has 13 amino acids. Deletions cut 6 bases from V and 1 base from J, with 7 bases between. Germline V gene data show CDR1 as MNHEY and CDR2 as SMNVEV (reference sequence). CDR3: CASSPSSNQPQHF. The DNA for the CDR3 is TGTGCCAGCAGCCCCTCGAGCAATCAGCCCCAGCATTTT.

This clone was counted a few times. The CDR3 bases are TGTGCTAGTGGTTTAGAAGCCGTTACAGGCAATGAGCAGTTCTTC. It codes for CASGLEAVTGNEQFF. The chain joins TRBV12-5 to TRBJ2-1; TRBD1 is a possible D gene (5 bases). CDR3 length: 15 residues. From germline, CDR1 is LGHNT and CDR2 FRNRAP. Deletions cut 3 bases from V and 6 bases from J, with 15 bases between.

This rearrangement joins TRBV5-1 to TRBJ2-1; D could derive from TRBD1 or TRBD2 (7 bases each). CDR1 is SGHRS, CDR2 YFSETQ, per germline. This CDR3 contains 18 residues. Between the trimmed V and J ends, which lost 0 bases and 0 bases, there was a span of 16 bases. CDR3 DNA sequence: TGCGCCAGCAGCTTGGCGGGACAGCGGGGTGGCTCCTACAATGAGCAGTTCTTC. Residues: CASSLAGQRGGSYNEQFF.

This clone was recorded a few times. CDR3 region: CASGLRWDSNQPQHF. CDR3 bases: TGTGCTAGTGGTTTGAGGTGGGATAGCAATCAGCCCCAGCATTTT. The chain has TRBV12-5 and TRBJ1-5; D not certain. With 2 bases removed from V and 0 bases from J, the gap between germline ends came to 8 bases. Per germline, CDR1 LGHNT and CDR2 FRNRAP. CDR3 size: 15 residues.

This clone is categorized as large. J is TRBJ2-2 and V is TRBV7-6; D might be TRBD2 (6 bases). Trimming removed 1 base at V and 0 bases at J, with 12 bases between. Germline V CDR1 and CDR2: SGHVS, FNYEAQ. The CDR3 covers 17 residues. CDR3 bases: TGTGCCAGCAGCTTAGACGTCGGGGGTTCGAACACCGGGGAGCTGTTTTTT. Translation gives CASSLDVGGSNTGELFF.

This clone ranks as hyperexpanded (1% or more). This chain uses TRBV7-9 with TRBJ1-5, with D possibly matching TRBD1 (5 bases). The V gene lost 6 bases and the J gene lost 5 bases, with 8 bases spanning the gap. The CDR3 has 12 amino acids. Looked up from germline, CDR1 is SEHNR and CDR2 is FQNEAQ (reference sequence). The CDR3 bases are TGTGCCAGCAGTGACAGTTATCAGCCCCAGCATTTT. Protein product: CASSDSYQPQHF.

The sample holds one count of this clone. The chain employs TRBV2 and TRBJ1-2; tentatively, D is TRBD1 (5 bases). CDR1 is SNHLY and CDR2 is FYNNEI in the germline V gene. Deletions cut 8 bases from V and 2 bases from J, with 15 bases between. The CDR3 has 14 amino acids. CDR3 DNA sequence: TGTGCCAGCTTGGGACGGGTACTAAACTATGGCTACACCTTC. This gives the protein CASLGRVLNYGYTF. Variable domain in full (rest from reference TRBV2 and TRBJ1-2): EPEVTQTPSHQVTQMGQEVILRCVPISNHLYFYWYRQILGQKVEFLVSFYNNEISEKSEIFDDQFSVERPDGSNFTLKIRSTKLEDSAMYFCASLGRVLNYGYTFGSGTRLTVV.

This clone was counted only a few times. The chain employs TRBV7-8 and TRBJ1-5; D perhaps matches TRBD1 (6 bases). Looked up from germline, CDR1 is SGHVS and CDR2 is FQNEAQ. V was cut by 2 bases and J by 0 bases, with 8 bases left in between. This CDR3 is built from 15 residues. The CDR3 bases are TGTGCCAGCAGCTTAACAGGGACTAGCAATCAGCCCCAGCATTTT. Translation: CASSLTGTSNQPQHF.

This rearrangement joins TRBV7-8 to TRBJ2-7, with D unclear. Looked up from germline, CDR1 is SGHVS and CDR2 is FQNEAQ. CDR3 size: 12 residues. V lost 4 bases and J lost 5, with 9 bases in between. The CDR3 protein is CASSSDSHEQYF. The CDR3 DNA sequence: TGTGCCAGCAGCTCCGATAGTCACGAGCAGTACTTC. The whole variable domain, filled in from reference TRBV7-8 and TRBJ2-7, reads GAGVSQSPRYKVAKRGQDVALRCDPISGHVSLFWYQQALGQGPEFLTYFQNEAQLDKSGLPSDRFFAERPEGSVSTLKIQRTQQEDSAVYLCASSSDSHEQYFGPGTRLTVT.

The chain joins TRBV4-3 to TRBJ2-1; a weak D match, TRBD1 (6 bases). The CDR3 extends over 16 amino acids. Trimming shortened V by 1 base and J by 2 bases, and 12 bases separated the two germline ends. In germline, CDR1 is LGHNA, CDR2 YSLEER. CDR3 coding DNA: TGCGCCAGCAGCCAAGTTGGACAGACAACCTACAATGAGCAGTTCTTC. It encodes CASSQVGQTTYNEQFF.

The chain recombines TRBV25-1 with TRBJ2-3; unclear D gene. CDR1 is MGHDK, CDR2 SYGVNS, per germline. The CDR3 spans 15 residues. V lost 3 bases and J 4 bases, leaving 14 bases between the germline ends. CDR3 sequence reads: CASSDPGRFADTQYF. The CDR3 region has the DNA TGTGCCAGCAGTGACCCCGGACGGTTCGCAGATACGCAGTATTTT.

This clone was observed a few times. The chain recombines TRBV19 with TRBJ1-1, with D uncertain. Trimming took off 2 bases at V and 10 bases at J, with 11 bases between the two ends. The CDR3 totals 12 residues. The germline gives CDR1 LNHDA, CDR2 SQIVND (reference sequence). The CDR3 loop is CASSISRVGAFF. The DNA for the CDR3 is TGTGCCAGTAGTATATCTAGGGTTGGAGCTTTCTTT.

The V gene is TRBV5-4, the J gene TRBJ2-5, with 7 bases matching TRBD1. CDR3 length: 17 residues. CDR1 and CDR2 from the germline V gene are SGHNT and YYREEE (reference sequence). The ends lost 2 bases at V and 2 bases at J; junction bases unmatched: 12. Here the CDR3 DNA reads TGTGCCAGCAGCTTTTTAGCCCGGGACAGCCAACAAGAGACCCAGTACTTC. It codes for CASSFLARDSQQETQYF.

The chain links TRBV19 to TRBJ1-3; 8 nucleotides line up with TRBD1. The CDR3 spans 15 residues. The trim removed 6 bases at V and 0 bases at J, leaving 4 bases unmatched. CDR1 is LNHDA and CDR2 is SQIVND in the germline V gene (reference sequence). CDR3 nucleotide sequence: TGTGCCAGTAGGCCGGGACAGGCCTCTGGAAACACCATATATTTT. Protein: CASRPGQASGNTIYF.

This clone came up a few times. This chain connects TRBV14 to TRBJ1-2, with D unresolved. Germline values: CDR1 SGHDN, CDR2 FVKESK. Trimming stripped 0 bases from V and 6 bases from J, with 8 bases between. CDR3 length: 13 amino acids. The CDR3 reads CASSQDFPHGYTF. Here the CDR3 DNA reads TGTGCCAGCAGCCAAGATTTTCCTCATGGCTACACCTTC.

V usage is TRBV6-1 and J usage is TRBJ2-7; 7 bases map to TRBD1. The length of the CDR3 is 13 residues. From germline, CDR1 is MNHNS and CDR2 SASEGT. With 3 bases clipped from V and 4 bases from J, the junction kept 3 bases outside the gene matches. CDR3 sequence (DNA): TGTGCCAGCAGTGAGGGACAGTGGTACGAGCAGTACTTC. This translates into CASSEGQWYEQYF.

V is TRBV18 and J is TRBJ2-7; D is possibly TRBD1 (5 bases). Between the trimmed V and J ends, which lost 6 bases and 4 bases, there was a span of 13 bases. CDR1 is KGHSH and CDR2 is LQKENI in the germline V gene. The CDR3 sequence is 13 residues long. The CDR3 DNA sequence: TGTGCCAGCTCCCTGGACAAACCATACGAGCAGTACTTC. Its protein product is CASSLDKPYEQYF.

This clone is classed as large. The V call is TRBV11-1, the J call TRBJ2-6; D uncertain. Looked up from germline, CDR1 is SGHAT and CDR2 is FQDESV (reference sequence). The length of the CDR3 is 16 residues. V was cut by 2 bases and J by 0 bases, with 8 bases left in between. This CDR3 is CASSLTENSGANVLTF. As DNA, the CDR3 is TGTGCCAGCAGCTTAACGGAAAACTCTGGGGCCAACGTCCTGACTTTC.

The chain joins TRBV19 to TRBJ1-4; D is unresolved. The CDR3 has 15 amino acids. V lost 2 bases, J lost 7 bases, and 14 bases lay in between. Germline CDR1 and CDR2: LNHDA and SQIVND (reference sequence). CDR3 nucleotides: TGTGCCAGTAGTATACCGGGAGCCCTAAGTGAAAAACTGTTTTTT. Encoded protein: CASSIPGALSEKLFF.

V is TRBV30 and J is TRBJ1-1; maybe TRBD1 (6 bases). The CDR3 is made up of 13 amino acids. The germline V gene has CDR1 GTSNPN and CDR2 SVGIG (reference sequence). Between the trimmed V and J ends, which lost 4 bases and 7 bases, there was a span of 16 bases. Here the CDR3 reads CAWIGTSINEAFF. The CDR3 DNA follows: TGTGCCTGGATCGGGACATCGATAAATGAAGCTTTCTTT. The full variable domain, rest sourced from reference TRBV30 and TRBJ1-1, is SQTIHQWPATLVQPVGSPLSLECTVEGTSNPNLYWYRQAAGRGLQLLFYSVGIGQISSEVPQNLSASRPQDRQFILSSKKLLLSDSGFYLCAWIGTSINEAFFGQGTRLTVV.